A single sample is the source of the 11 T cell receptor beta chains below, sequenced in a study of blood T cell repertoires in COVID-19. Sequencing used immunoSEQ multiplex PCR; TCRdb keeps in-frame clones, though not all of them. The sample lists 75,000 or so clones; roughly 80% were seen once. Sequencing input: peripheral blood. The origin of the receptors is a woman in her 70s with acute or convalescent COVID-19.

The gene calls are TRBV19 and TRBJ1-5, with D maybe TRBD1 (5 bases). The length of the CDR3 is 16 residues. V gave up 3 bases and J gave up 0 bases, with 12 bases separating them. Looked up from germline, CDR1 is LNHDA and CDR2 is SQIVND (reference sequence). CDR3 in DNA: TGTGCCAGTAGTATCACGGGGGGTTATAGCAATCAGCCCCAGCATTTT. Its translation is CASSITGGYSNQPQHF.

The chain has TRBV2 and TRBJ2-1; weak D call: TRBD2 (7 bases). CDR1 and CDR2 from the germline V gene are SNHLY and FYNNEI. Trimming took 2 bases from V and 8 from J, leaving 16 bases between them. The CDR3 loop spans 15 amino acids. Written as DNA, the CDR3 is TGTGCCAGCAGTGAATTGGGGGGGCGCACGGATGAGCAGTTCTTC. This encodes CASSELGGRTDEQFF.

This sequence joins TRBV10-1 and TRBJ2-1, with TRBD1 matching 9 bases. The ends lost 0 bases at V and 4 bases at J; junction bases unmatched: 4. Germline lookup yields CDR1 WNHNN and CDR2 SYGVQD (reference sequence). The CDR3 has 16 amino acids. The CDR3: CASSESTGGFYNEQFF. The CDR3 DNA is TGCGCCAGCAGTGAGTCGACAGGGGGGTTTTACAATGAGCAGTTCTTC.

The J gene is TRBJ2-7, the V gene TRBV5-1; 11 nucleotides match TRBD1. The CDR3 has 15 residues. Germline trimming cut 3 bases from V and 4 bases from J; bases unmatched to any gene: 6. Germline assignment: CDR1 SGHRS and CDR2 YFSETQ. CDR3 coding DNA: TGCGCCAGCAGCTACACCGGACAGGGGGCTTACGAGCAGTACTTC. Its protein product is CASSYTGQGAYEQYF.

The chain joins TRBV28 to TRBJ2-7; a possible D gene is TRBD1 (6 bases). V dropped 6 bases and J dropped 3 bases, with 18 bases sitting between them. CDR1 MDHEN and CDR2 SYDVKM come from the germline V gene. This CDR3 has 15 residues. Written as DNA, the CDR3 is TGTGCCAGCAGCACCGGGACACTTATAGGCTACGAGCAGTACTTC. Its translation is CASSTGTLIGYEQYF.

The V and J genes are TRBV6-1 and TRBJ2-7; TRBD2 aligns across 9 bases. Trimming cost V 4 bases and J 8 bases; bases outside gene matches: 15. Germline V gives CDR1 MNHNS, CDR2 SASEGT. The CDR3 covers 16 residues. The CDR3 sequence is CASSGGLAGSHNKQYF. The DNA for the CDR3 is TGTGCCAGCAGTGGGGGCCTAGCGGGATCTCATAATAAGCAGTACTTC.

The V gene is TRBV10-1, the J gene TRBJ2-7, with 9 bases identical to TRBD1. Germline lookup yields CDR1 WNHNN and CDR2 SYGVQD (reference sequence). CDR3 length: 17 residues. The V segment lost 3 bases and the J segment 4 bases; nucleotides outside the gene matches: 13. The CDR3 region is CASSDPRPGTGSYEQYF. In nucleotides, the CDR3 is TGCGCCAGCAGTGATCCACGCCCCGGGACAGGGTCTTACGAGCAGTACTTC.

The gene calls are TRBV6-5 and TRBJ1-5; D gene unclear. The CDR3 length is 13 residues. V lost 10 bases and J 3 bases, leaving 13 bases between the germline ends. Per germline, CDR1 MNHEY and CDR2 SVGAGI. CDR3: CATKGDFNQPQHF. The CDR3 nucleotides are TGTGCCACCAAGGGAGATTTCAATCAGCCCCAGCATTTT.

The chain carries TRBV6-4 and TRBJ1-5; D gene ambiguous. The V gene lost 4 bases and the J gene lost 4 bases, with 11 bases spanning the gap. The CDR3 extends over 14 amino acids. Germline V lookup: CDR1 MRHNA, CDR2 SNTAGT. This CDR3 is CASSASGWNQPQHF. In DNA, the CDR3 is TGTGCCAGCAGTGCATCGGGGTGGAATCAGCCCCAGCATTTT.

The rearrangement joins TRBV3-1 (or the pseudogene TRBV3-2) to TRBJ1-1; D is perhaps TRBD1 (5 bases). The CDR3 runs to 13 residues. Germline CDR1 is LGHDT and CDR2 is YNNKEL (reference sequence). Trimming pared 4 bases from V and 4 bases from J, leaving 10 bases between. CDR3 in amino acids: CASSPWGGTEAFF. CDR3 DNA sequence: TGTGCCAGCAGCCCGTGGGGGGGCACTGAAGCTTTCTTT.

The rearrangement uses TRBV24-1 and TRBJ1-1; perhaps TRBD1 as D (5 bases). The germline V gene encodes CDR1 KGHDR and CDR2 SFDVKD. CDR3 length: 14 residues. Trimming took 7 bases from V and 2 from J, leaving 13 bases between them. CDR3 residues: CATRGGETNTEAFF. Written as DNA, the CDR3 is TGTGCCACCAGGGGGGGTGAAACCAACACTGAAGCTTTCTTT.